These 18 T cell receptor beta chains share one sample of origin, sequenced in a study of T cells after yellow fever vaccination. One entry per CDR3 protein, called by TCRdb with MiXCR from the 5' RACE reads. The sample includes over 300,000 distinct CDR3 sequences, approximately 3.8% of them seen just once. Sequencing was performed on PBMCs, taken on the day of the yellow fever booster vaccination. These receptors came from a young man who received the YFV17D yellow fever vaccine.

This clonotype was detected only a few times. V and J are TRBV7-2 and TRBJ2-7; D may match TRBD1 or TRBD2 (5 bases each). The CDR3 covers 15 residues. V was clipped by 1 base and J by 4 bases, with 14 bases between them. In germline, CDR1 is SGHTA, CDR2 FQGNSA. The CDR3 protein is CASSLGSGLGYEQYF. The CDR3 coding sequence is TGTGCCAGCAGCTTAGGCTCGGGGCTTGGTTACGAGCAGTACTTC.

This clonotype was picked up many times. This chain links TRBV7-9 with TRBJ2-1, with unresolved D. V lost 3 bases and J 8 bases, leaving 8 bases between the germline ends. Germline V gene sequence: CDR1 SEHNR, CDR2 FQNEAQ (reference sequence). The CDR3 totals 12 residues. CDR3 coding DNA: TGTGCCAGCAGCTTGGGTGGTCATGAGCAGTTCTTC. Its translation is CASSLGGHEQFF.

This clonotype was recorded at least ten times. V usage is TRBV7-9 and J usage is TRBJ1-2, with D possibly matching TRBD1 (6 bases). The CDR3 consists of 14 residues. Germline CDR1 SEHNR, CDR2 FQNEAQ (reference sequence). V was pared by 0 bases and J by 4 bases, with 9 bases between. The CDR3 reads CASSLATGIYGYTF. CDR3 bases: TGTGCCAGCAGCTTAGCGACAGGAATCTATGGCTACACCTTC. Full variable domain (remainder filled in from reference TRBV7-9 and TRBJ1-2): DTGVSQNPRHKITKRGQNVTFRCDPISEHNRLYWYRQTLGQGPEFLTYFQNEAQLEKSRLLSDRFSAERPKGSFSTLEIQRTEQGDSAMYLCASSLATGIYGYTFGSGTRLTVV.

V is TRBV19 and J is TRBJ2-7; 13 bases map to TRBD2. Per germline, CDR1 LNHDA and CDR2 SQIVND (reference sequence). With V trimmed by 5 bases and J by 0 bases, 7 bases remained unmatched. This CDR3 comprises 17 residues. This CDR3 is CASSPSGTSGASYEQYF. The CDR3 DNA reads as TGTGCCAGTAGTCCCTCCGGGACTAGCGGGGCCTCCTACGAGCAGTACTTC.

This clonotype came up many times. This rearrangement joins TRBV20-1 to TRBJ2-5; 12 nucleotides line up with TRBD2. CDR3 size: 13 residues. Germline trimming cut 3 bases from V and 4 bases from J; bases unmatched to any gene: 0. Germline V gives CDR1 DFQATT, CDR2 SNEGSKA (reference sequence). CDR3 loop: CSARTSGGETQYF. DNA of the CDR3: TGCAGTGCTAGGACTAGCGGGGGAGAGACCCAGTACTTC.

The chain couples TRBV28 to TRBJ2-7; D is uncertain. The CDR3 runs 14 residues. Trimming removed 5 bases from V and 3 bases from J, with 14 bases in between. The germline gives CDR1 MDHEN, CDR2 SYDVKM. In nucleotides, the CDR3 is TGTGCCAGCAGTACCCCCGGACGGAACTACGAGCAGTACGTC. Translating gives CASSTPGRNYEQYV.

This clonotype was picked up many times. The chain has TRBV5-1 and TRBJ2-1; 13 bases map to TRBD2. CDR1 and CDR2 from the germline V gene are SGHRS and YFSETQ. The CDR3 length is 15 residues. V lost 7 bases and J lost 7; bases outside the gene matches: 8. CDR3 DNA: TGCGCCAGCCGACTAGCGGGGGGTACCGTAAATGAGCAGTTCTTC. Encoded protein: CASRLAGGTVNEQFF.

This clonotype was detected a few times. This rearrangement joins TRBV20-1 to TRBJ1-2; D perhaps matches TRBD1 (5 bases). CDR1 and CDR2 (germline): DFQATT, SNEGSKA (reference sequence). Trimming left V 6 bases short and J 7 bases short, with 21 bases between. The CDR3 extends over 14 amino acids. This CDR3 is CSARRDSRRSGYTF. As DNA, the CDR3 is TGCAGTGCGAGGAGAGACAGCCGGCGATCTGGCTACACCTTC.

J is TRBJ1-5 and V is TRBV5-1; TRBD1 is a possible D gene (6 bases). The V gene's germline CDR1 is SGHRS and CDR2 YFSETQ. This CDR3 comprises 13 residues. V lost 5 bases and J lost 9, with 15 bases in between. For the CDR3, the DNA is TGCGCCAGCAGTTCGACAGGTTTCGCGCCCCAGCATTTT. Translated, it gives CASSSTGFAPQHF. Supplemented by reference TRBV5-1 and TRBJ1-5, the full variable domain reads KAGVTQTPRYLIKTRGQQVTLSCSPISGHRSVSWYQQTPGQGLQFLFEYFSETQRNKGNFPGRFSGRQFSNSRSEMNVSTLELGDSALYLCASSSTGFAPQHFGDGTRLSIL.

This clonotype has just a few counts. CDR3 DNA sequence: TGCAGTGCACCGAGGACAGGGGGCGCGGGGGAGGGTCAGCCCCAGCATTTT. It encodes CSAPRTGGAGEGQPQHF. V usage is TRBV20-1 and J usage is TRBJ1-5; 11 bases are a match to TRBD1. Losses at the gene ends were 6 bases for V and 6 bases for J; bases not matched to a gene: 16. CDR1 and CDR2 (germline): DFQATT, SNEGSKA (reference sequence). The CDR3 runs 17 residues.

Ten or more counts support this clonotype. J is TRBJ2-7 and V is TRBV4-2; D assignment may be TRBD1 or TRBD2 (5 bases each). Trimming removed 5 bases at V and 3 bases at J, with 17 bases between. CDR1 and CDR2 (germline): LGHNA, YNFKEQ. The CDR3 length is 15 residues. CDR3 amino acids: CASSKERGTSYEQYF. DNA for the CDR3: TGTGCCAGCAGCAAGGAACGAGGGACCAGCTACGAGCAGTACTTC.

This clonotype was counted ten times or more. The rearrangement uses TRBV7-9 and TRBJ2-3, with D possibly being TRBD2 (6 bases). Germline V gene sequence: CDR1 SEHNR, CDR2 FQNEAQ (reference sequence). V was clipped by 8 bases and J by 6 bases, with 12 bases between them. This CDR3 has 12 amino acids. The CDR3 region has the DNA TGTGCCAGCGGGGGAGGTTTTGATACGCAGTATTTT. Protein product: CASGGGFDTQYF.

Only a few counts were recorded for this clonotype. The chain couples TRBV5-4 to TRBJ2-3; no definite D call. Trimming left V 1 base short and J 6 bases short, with 9 bases between. The CDR3 is 13 residues long. Looked up from germline, CDR1 is SGHNT and CDR2 is YYREEE (reference sequence). CDR3 nucleotide sequence: TGTGCCAGCAGCTTGAGGGTTGAGGATACGCAGTATTTT. This encodes CASSLRVEDTQYF. Drawing the rest from reference TRBV5-4 and TRBJ2-3, the complete variable domain is ETGVTQSPTHLIKTRGQQVTLRCSSQSGHNTVSWYQQALGQGPQFIFQYYREEENGRGNFPPRFSGLQFPNYSSELNVNALELDDSALYLCASSLRVEDTQYFGPGTRLTVL.

The table lists this clonotype with a few counts. This chain joins TRBV5-8 and TRBJ2-7; D might be TRBD2 (6 bases). Germline V lookup: CDR1 SGHTS, CDR2 YDEGEE. The CDR3 contains 12 residues. V was trimmed by 4 bases and J by 4 bases, leaving 9 bases between them. The CDR3: CASSVGGYEQYV. CDR3 DNA sequence: TGTGCCAGCAGCGTGGGGGGTTACGAGCAGTACGTC.

The gene calls are TRBV20-1 and TRBJ2-7; 10 bases fit TRBD1. CDR3 length equals 15 residues. Germline V gene data show CDR1 as DFQATT and CDR2 as SNEGSKA (reference sequence). V shed 0 bases, J shed 7 bases, and the junction held 9 bases outside the gene matches. For the CDR3, the DNA is TGCAGTGCTAGAGATAGGAGACAGGGGGCCGGGGAGCAGTACTTC. Residues: CSARDRRQGAGEQYF.

This clonotype showed up many times. This rearrangement joins TRBV20-1 to TRBJ2-3; a possible D gene is TRBD1 (5 bases). This CDR3 spans 10 amino acids. Germline CDR1 is DFQATT and CDR2 is SNEGSKA (reference sequence). Trimming pared 7 bases from V and 9 bases from J, leaving 11 bases between. The CDR3 bases are TGCAGTGTCCCCAGGGAAACGCAGTATTTT. Its translation: CSVPRETQYF.

This clonotype was recorded at least ten times. The chain uses TRBV7-3 and TRBJ2-3; D may be TRBD1 or TRBD2 (6 bases each). Trimming left V 1 base short and J 13 bases short, with 12 bases between. The CDR3 has 12 residues. Germline assignment: CDR1 SGHTA and CDR2 FQGTGA. The CDR3 DNA is TGTGCCAGCAGCTTAAGGGGGGCAGGGAAGTATTTT. Translating it yields CASSLRGAGKYF.

The chain joins TRBV6-4 to TRBJ2-2; unclear D gene. V gave up 6 bases and J gave up 2 bases, with 10 bases separating them. CDR1 is MRHNA and CDR2 is SNTAGT in the germline V gene. The CDR3 spans 14 residues. CDR3 in DNA: TGTGCCAGCAGGGTCGCTCAAAACACCGGGGAGCTGTTTTTT. Its protein product is CASRVAQNTGELFF.